These 2 T cell receptor beta chains share one sample of origin, sequenced in a study of blood T cell repertoires in COVID-19. Clones were sequenced by immunoSEQ multiplex PCR, and TCRdb holds only the in-frame ones, with some missing. The data show roughly 160,000 clones, around 90% seen once. The sequencing sample was made of peripheral blood. The receptor set was obtained from an elderly woman with COVID-19, enrolled during active disease.

J is TRBJ1-1 and V is TRBV28; D unresolved. The germline CDR1 and CDR2 sequences are MDHEN and SYDVKM. The CDR3 contains 12 residues. Trimming took off 3 bases at V and 6 bases at J, with 8 bases between the two ends. Here the CDR3 reads CASSFLAAEAFF. CDR3 DNA sequence: TGTGCCAGCAGTTTCCTTGCGGCTGAAGCTTTCTTT. The whole variable domain, remainder taken from reference TRBV28 and TRBJ1-1, is DVKVTQSSRYLVKRTGEKVFLECVQDMDHENMFWYRQDPGLGLRLIYFSYDVKMKEKGDIPEGYSVSREKKERFSLILESASTNQTSMYLCASSFLAAEAFFGQGTRLTVV.

This clone was detected only once. V and J are TRBV19 and TRBJ2-2, with TRBD2 matching over 14 bases. There are 19 residues in the CDR3. V lost 4 bases, J lost 5 bases, and 12 bases stayed unmatched. Germline values: CDR1 LNHDA, CDR2 SQIVND (reference sequence). The CDR3 here is CASSTTGTSGSVMTGELFF. CDR3 nucleotides: TGTGCCAGTAGTACCACCGGGACTAGCGGGAGTGTGATGACCGGGGAGCTGTTTTTT.